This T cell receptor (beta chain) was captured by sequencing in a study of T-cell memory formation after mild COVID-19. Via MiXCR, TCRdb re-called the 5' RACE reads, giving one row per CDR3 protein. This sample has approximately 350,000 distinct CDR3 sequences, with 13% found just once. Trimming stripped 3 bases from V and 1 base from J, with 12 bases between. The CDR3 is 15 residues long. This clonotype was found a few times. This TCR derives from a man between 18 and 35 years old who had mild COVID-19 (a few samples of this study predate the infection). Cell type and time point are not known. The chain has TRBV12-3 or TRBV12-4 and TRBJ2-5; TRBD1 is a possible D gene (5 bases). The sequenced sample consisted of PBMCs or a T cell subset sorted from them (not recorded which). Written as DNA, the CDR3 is TGTGCCAGCAGTTTCTCCGCAGGGTTCCAAGAGACCCAGTACTTC. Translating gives CASSFSAGFQETQYF.